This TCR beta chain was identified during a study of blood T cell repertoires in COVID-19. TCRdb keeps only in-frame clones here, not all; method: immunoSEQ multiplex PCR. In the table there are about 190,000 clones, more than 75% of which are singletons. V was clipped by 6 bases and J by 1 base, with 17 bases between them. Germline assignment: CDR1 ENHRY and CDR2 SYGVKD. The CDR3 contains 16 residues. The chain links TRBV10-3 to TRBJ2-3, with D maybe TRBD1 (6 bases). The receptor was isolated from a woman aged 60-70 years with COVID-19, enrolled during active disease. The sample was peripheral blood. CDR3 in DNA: TGTGCCATCAGGGGGGCGAGTCAGGACTGCACAGATACGCAGTATTTT. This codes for CAIRGASQDCTDTQYF.